The 31 T cell receptor beta chains below were found in one sample sequenced in a study of T cells in Graves' hyperthyroidism and ophthalmopathy. There were TCR beta CDR3 regions amplified from RNA transcripts. TCR CDR3 regions were first amplified by RT-PCR with HTBI primers. TCRdb fed the multiplex PCR reads into MiXCR, producing one record per CDR3 protein. The sample contains about 300,000 distinct CDR3 sequences, 20% to 30% of which appear only once. Sequencing was carried out using blood. Source of these receptors: a middle-aged man with Graves' hyperthyroidism that later progressed to Graves' ophthalmopathy.

This chain uses TRBV6-2 or TRBV6-3 with TRBJ1-2, with D possibly matching TRBD1 (6 bases). V lost 5 bases, J lost 7 bases, and 14 bases lay in between. Looked up from germline, CDR1 is MNHEY and CDR2 is SVGEGT. CDR3 length: 13 residues. The CDR3 nucleotides read TGTGCCAGCAGTAGGGGCCTGGGGGCTGGCTACACCTTC. Its protein is CASSRGLGAGYTF.

This clonotype was picked up one time. This rearrangement joins TRBV20-1 to TRBJ2-7; 14 nucleotides match TRBD2. The CDR3 is 15 amino acids. Germline CDR1 reads DFQATT; CDR2 reads SNEGSKA (reference sequence). V shed 5 bases, J shed 5 bases, and the junction held 8 bases outside the gene matches. The CDR3 here is CSARPRLAGGNEQYF. The DNA for the CDR3 is TGCAGTGCTCGCCCGAGACTAGCGGGAGGGAACGAGCAGTACTTC.

The V gene is TRBV6-7, the J gene TRBJ1-5; D is possibly TRBD1 (5 bases). TRBV6-7 is an ORF, with its function uncertain. Trimming took off 4 bases at V and 0 bases at J, with 10 bases between the two ends. The CDR3 is 15 residues long. The CDR3 sequence is CASSFDRYSNQPQHF. As DNA, the CDR3 is TGTGCCAGCAGTTTCGACAGATATAGCAATCAGCCCCAGCATTTT.

This clonotype was recorded many times. V and J are TRBV29-1 and TRBJ1-2; D not resolved. Deletions cut 0 bases from V and 6 bases from J, with 11 bases between. The germline V gene encodes CDR1 SQVTM and CDR2 ANQGSEA. The CDR3 runs 13 residues. The CDR3 sequence: CSVEDDEVHGYTF. In nucleotides, the CDR3 is TGCAGCGTTGAAGATGACGAGGTCCATGGCTACACCTTC. Full variable domain (missing parts from reference TRBV29-1 and TRBJ1-2): SAVISQKPSRDICQRGTSLTIQCQVDSQVTMMFWYRQQPGQSLTLIATANQGSEATYESGFVIDKFPISRPNLTFSTLTVSNMSPEDSSIYLCSVEDDEVHGYTFGSGTRLTVV.

This clonotype has a count of ten or more. The chain has TRBV6-5 and TRBJ1-2, with 12 bases identical to TRBD1. CDR1 and CDR2 (germline): MNHEY, SVGAGI. The CDR3 spans 14 residues. V was pared by 7 bases and J by 8 bases, with 8 bases of the junction left unmatched. The CDR3 coding sequence is TGTGCCAGCACCCCCGGGACAGGGGGCTTCGGCTACACCTTC. It yields the protein CASTPGTGGFGYTF.

This clonotype was picked up many times. This chain uses TRBV5-1 with TRBJ2-2; D not certain. Germline CDR1 is SGHRS and CDR2 is YFSETQ. The ends were cut back, 0 bases at V and 1 base at J, with 7 bases in the middle. The CDR3 has 15 amino acids. The DNA of the CDR3 is TGCGCCAGCAGCTTGGACGCGGAGAACACCGGGGAGCTGTTTTTT. It is translated as CASSLDAENTGELFF.

At least ten counts were recorded for this clonotype. The chain joins TRBV3-1 to TRBJ1-2; TRBD1 agrees at 9 bases. The CDR3 covers 14 residues. The J segment lost 7 bases and the V segment lost 1 base, leaving 4 bases of the junction unmatched. Germline values: CDR1 LGHDT, CDR2 YNNKEL (reference sequence). This CDR3 is CASSQGTGVIGYTF. The DNA for the CDR3 is TGTGCCAGCAGCCAAGGGACAGGGGTGATTGGCTACACCTTC.

This clonotype was counted many times. J is TRBJ2-7 and V is TRBV4-1, with 10 bases matching TRBD1. V was clipped by 4 bases and J by 6 bases; unmatched bases: 6. This CDR3 has 14 residues. Germline values: CDR1 MGHRA, CDR2 YSYEKL. The CDR3 region has the DNA TGCGCCAGCAGCCCGGGACAGGGGAATCGCGAGCAGTACTTC. Translating gives CASSPGQGNREQYF.

The table lists this clonotype with many counts. This chain links TRBV11-2 with TRBJ2-7; 7 bases align to TRBD2. The CDR3 is 16 residues long. Germline trimming cut 1 base from V and 1 base from J; bases unmatched to any gene: 7. CDR1 SGHAT and CDR2 FQNNGV come from the germline V gene. The CDR3 nucleotides read TGTGCCAGCAGCTTAGGGTGGGCGGGAGTATCCTACGAGCAGTACTTC. This encodes CASSLGWAGVSYEQYF.

In this sample, this clonotype turned up many times. V is TRBV25-1 and J is TRBJ1-1; D call uncertain. From germline, CDR1 is MGHDK and CDR2 SYGVNS. The CDR3 sequence is 12 residues long. V was cut by 7 bases and J by 5 bases, with 11 bases left in between. DNA of the CDR3: TGTGCCAGCACTCGACACGTAACTGAAGCTTTCTTT. This encodes CASTRHVTEAFF. The variable domain in full, completed from reference TRBV25-1 and TRBJ1-1, reads EADIYQTPRYLVIGTGKKITLECSQTMGHDKMYWYQQDPGMELHLIHYSYGVNSTEKGDLSSESTVSRIRTEHFPLTLESARPSHTSQYLCASTRHVTEAFFGQGTRLTVV.

This clonotype was counted only a few times. As DNA, the CDR3 is TGCGCCAGCAGCTTGCGACAGTCGAACACTGAAGCTTTCTTT. Its translation is CASSLRQSNTEAFF. V usage is TRBV5-1 and J usage is TRBJ1-1; a possible D gene is TRBD1 (5 bases). Germline values: CDR1 SGHRS, CDR2 YFSETQ. The CDR3 extends over 14 amino acids. V was cut by 1 base and J by 1 base, with 8 bases left in between.

This clonotype was counted at least ten times. The V call is TRBV5-1, the J call TRBJ2-5; 8 nucleotides align to TRBD1. There are 16 residues in the CDR3. Trimming cost V 0 bases and J 5 bases; bases outside gene matches: 9. From germline, CDR1 is SGHRS and CDR2 YFSETQ. CDR3 protein: CASSLGPGQVSETQYF. The CDR3 DNA follows: TGCGCCAGCAGCTTGGGACCGGGACAGGTCTCCGAGACCCAGTACTTC.

This clonotype was recorded at least ten times. This chain uses TRBV7-9 with TRBJ1-2; D remains ambiguous. The germline gives CDR1 SEHNR, CDR2 FQNEAQ (reference sequence). Deletions cut 4 bases from V and 8 bases from J, with 14 bases between. This CDR3 contains 13 residues. CDR3 bases: TGTGCCAGCAGCTGGACGGTCTCGTGGGGCTACACCTTC. As protein: CASSWTVSWGYTF. Together with reference TRBV7-9 and TRBJ1-2, the CDR3 gives the full variable domain: DTGVSQNPRHKITKRGQNVTFRCDPISEHNRLYWYRQTLGQGPEFLTYFQNEAQLEKSRLLSDRFSAERPKGSFSTLEIQRTEQGDSAMYLCASSWTVSWGYTFGSGTRLTVV.

This clonotype came up many times. The chain carries TRBV6-5 and TRBJ2-7, with a possible D match to TRBD1 (6 bases). V lost 7 bases and J 3 bases, leaving 13 bases between the germline ends. This CDR3 is 13 amino acids long. Per the germline V gene, CDR1 is MNHEY and CDR2 is SVGAGI. CDR3 nucleotide sequence: TGTGCCAGCACCCCAGGGGCCGTCTACGAGCAGTACTTC. Translated: CASTPGAVYEQYF.

This clonotype occurred many times. The V gene is TRBV19, the J gene TRBJ1-5; unclear D gene. Trimming pared 5 bases from V and 3 bases from J, leaving 20 bases between. CDR3 size: 17 residues. Germline V gives CDR1 LNHDA, CDR2 SQIVND (reference sequence). The CDR3, as DNA: TGTGCCAGTAGTTCCAGTTTCGGCGCGTCTAACAATCAGCCCCAGCATTTT. Translating it yields CASSSSFGASNNQPQHF.

The rearrangement joins TRBV19 to TRBJ2-5; the match to TRBD2 covers 11 bases. The CDR3 extends over 14 amino acids. V trimming: 3 bases; J trimming: 3 bases; junction bases outside the gene matches: 0. From germline, CDR1 is LNHDA and CDR2 SQIVND (reference sequence). Written as DNA, the CDR3 is TGTGCCAGTAGTATGGGACTAGCGGAAGAGACCCAGTACTTC. Its translation is CASSMGLAEETQYF.

This chain links TRBV20-1 with TRBJ1-5; D is perhaps TRBD1 (6 bases). The CDR3 contains 17 residues. Germline CDR1 is DFQATT and CDR2 is SNEGSKA (reference sequence). Trimming cost V 1 base and J 0 bases, with 16 bases left between them. CDR3 amino acids: CSARGGGGGYSNQPQHF. The CDR3 region has the DNA TGCAGTGCTAGAGGTGGGGGTGGGGGCTATAGCAATCAGCCCCAGCATTTT.

This clonotype was counted ten times or more. This chain connects TRBV7-2 to TRBJ1-1, with D possibly being TRBD1 (5 bases). From germline, CDR1 is SGHTA and CDR2 FQGNSA. V was shortened by 1 base and J by 0 bases, with 9 bases between the two germline ends. This CDR3 is built from 15 residues. CDR3 residues: CASSLGGVVNTEAFF. CDR3 in DNA: TGTGCCAGCAGCTTAGGAGGGGTGGTGAACACTGAAGCTTTCTTT.

This clonotype has at least ten counts. This rearrangement joins TRBV11-2 to TRBJ1-2; no clear D gene. The CDR3 contains 13 residues. Germline values: CDR1 SGHAT, CDR2 FQNNGV. V lost 6 bases and J lost 2, with 10 bases in between. CDR3 residues: CASRSNGNYGYTF. The DNA of the CDR3 is TGTGCCAGCAGGTCAAATGGGAACTATGGCTACACCTTC. The full variable domain, rest sourced from reference TRBV11-2 and TRBJ1-2, is EAGVAQSPRYKIIEKRQSVAFWCNPISGHATLYWYQQILGQGPKLLIQFQNNGVVDDSQLPKDRFSAERLKGVDSTLKIQPAKLEDSAVYLCASRSNGNYGYTFGSGTRLTVV.

Written as DNA, the CDR3 is TGTGCCAGCAGCTTAGCCTCACAAAACACTGAAGCTTTCTTT. It is translated as CASSLASQNTEAFF. This chain uses TRBV7-8 with TRBJ1-1; D remains unclear. V shed 0 bases and J shed 2 bases, with 7 bases lying between them. CDR1 and CDR2 (germline): SGHVS, FQNEAQ. The CDR3 is made up of 14 amino acids. The full variable domain, rest sourced from reference TRBV7-8 and TRBJ1-1, is GAGVSQSPRYKVAKRGQDVALRCDPISGHVSLFWYQQALGQGPEFLTYFQNEAQLDKSGLPSDRFFAERPEGSVSTLKIQRTQQEDSAVYLCASSLASQNTEAFFGQGTRLTVV.

This clonotype was counted many times. The V call is TRBV20-1, the J call TRBJ1-2, with D possibly TRBD1 on 5 matching bases. V was clipped by 4 bases and J by 0 bases, with 18 bases between them. The CDR3 sequence is 16 residues long. Germline loops: CDR1 DFQATT, CDR2 SNEGSKA (reference sequence). DNA of the CDR3: TGCAGTGCTATCCTAGATGGCCAGGGAACTAACTATGGCTACACCTTC. This gives the protein CSAILDGQGTNYGYTF.

This clonotype was seen repeatedly, ten times or more. The chain recombines TRBV7-3 with TRBJ1-5; weak D call: TRBD1 (6 bases). The CDR3 extends over 16 amino acids. Trimming took off 3 bases at V and 0 bases at J, with 12 bases between the two ends. The germline gives CDR1 SGHTA, CDR2 FQGTGA. The CDR3 loop reads CASSFPPGDSNQPQHF. DNA for the CDR3: TGTGCCAGCAGCTTCCCGCCAGGGGATAGCAATCAGCCCCAGCATTTT.

The chain carries TRBV10-1 and TRBJ1-5; D possibly corresponds to TRBD1 (5 bases). This CDR3 comprises 14 residues. Germline-derived CDR1 and CDR2 are WNHNN and SYGVQD (reference sequence). V was clipped by 2 bases and J by 2 bases, with 7 bases between them. This chain's CDR3 is CASSEGAGNQPQHF. Here the CDR3 DNA reads TGCGCCAGCAGTGAGGGGGCCGGCAATCAGCCCCAGCATTTT.

The rearrangement uses TRBV6-5 and TRBJ1-5; D unclear. Germline loops: CDR1 MNHEY, CDR2 SVGAGI. The CDR3 loop spans 17 amino acids. The V gene lost 0 bases and the J gene lost 6 bases, with 18 bases spanning the gap. The CDR3 coding sequence is TGTGCCAGCAGTTACTCGAAATCTCGGGGAGTGGGTCAGCCCCAGCATTTT. It encodes CASSYSKSRGVGQPQHF.

J is TRBJ2-5 and V is TRBV24-1; 9 bases match TRBD2. CDR1 is KGHDR and CDR2 is SFDVKD in the germline V gene. Losses at the gene ends were 9 bases for V and 1 base for J; bases not matched to a gene: 20. The CDR3 runs 19 residues. The CDR3 DNA sequence: TGTGCCACCCCCCAGGGGAGCGGGGGGCTTTTGTTACCCCAAGAGACCCAGTACTTC. The encoded protein is CATPQGSGGLLLPQETQYF.

This clonotype came up many times. The rearrangement uses TRBV6-5 and TRBJ2-7; possibly TRBD1 for D (6 bases). V shed 6 bases and J shed 0 bases, with 15 bases lying between them. The germline gives CDR1 MNHEY, CDR2 SVGAGI. This CDR3 spans 15 amino acids. The CDR3 DNA follows: TGTGCCAGCAGGACTACAGGGAAGAGCTCCTACGAGCAGTACTTC. Protein product: CASRTTGKSSYEQYF.

This clonotype has ten or more counts. V and J are TRBV9 and TRBJ2-2, with a tentative D call TRBD2 (7 bases). V lost 5 bases and J 6 bases, leaving 17 bases between the germline ends. The germline V gene has CDR1 SGDLS and CDR2 YYNGEE. The CDR3 contains 15 residues. The CDR3 here is CASSRGGALPGELFF. Written as DNA, the CDR3 is TGTGCCAGCAGTCGAGGGGGGGCCTTGCCCGGGGAGCTGTTTTTT.

The V call is TRBV12-3 or TRBV12-4, the J call TRBJ1-1, with a tentative D call TRBD1 (5 bases). This CDR3 region has 14 residues. V lost 6 bases and J 3 bases, leaving 14 bases between the germline ends. In nucleotides, the CDR3 is TGTGCCAGCAGCTTTAATTCGGGGGACACTGAAGCTTTCTTT. Protein product: CASSFNSGDTEAFF.

This sequence joins TRBV29-1 and TRBJ2-7; 10 nucleotides match TRBD1. Germline trimming cut 7 bases from V and 7 bases from J; bases unmatched to any gene: 7. The CDR3 runs to 12 residues. CDR1 and CDR2 (germline): SQVTM, ANQGSEA. CDR3 sequence reads: CSAPDRGREQYF. The CDR3 DNA reads TGCAGCGCCCCCGACAGGGGGCGGGAGCAGTACTTC.

This clonotype was found many times. CDR3: CASSLHQGNEETQYF. Written as DNA, the CDR3 is TGTGCCAGCAGTTTACATCAGGGGAACGAAGAGACCCAGTACTTC. V and J are TRBV28 and TRBJ2-5; a possible D gene is TRBD1 (6 bases). The CDR3 consists of 15 residues. Germline lookup yields CDR1 MDHEN and CDR2 SYDVKM. With 2 bases removed from V and 3 bases from J, the gap between germline ends came to 13 bases.

This clonotype was recorded many times. V and J are TRBV24-1 and TRBJ2-5, with TRBD1 identical over 9 bases. This CDR3 has 16 amino acids. V lost 2 bases and J lost 5; bases outside the gene matches: 8. Looked up from germline, CDR1 is KGHDR and CDR2 is SFDVKD. CDR3 sequence reads: CATSDSGQGSGETQYF. In nucleotides, the CDR3 is TGTGCCACCAGTGATTCTGGACAGGGGAGTGGGGAGACCCAGTACTTC.